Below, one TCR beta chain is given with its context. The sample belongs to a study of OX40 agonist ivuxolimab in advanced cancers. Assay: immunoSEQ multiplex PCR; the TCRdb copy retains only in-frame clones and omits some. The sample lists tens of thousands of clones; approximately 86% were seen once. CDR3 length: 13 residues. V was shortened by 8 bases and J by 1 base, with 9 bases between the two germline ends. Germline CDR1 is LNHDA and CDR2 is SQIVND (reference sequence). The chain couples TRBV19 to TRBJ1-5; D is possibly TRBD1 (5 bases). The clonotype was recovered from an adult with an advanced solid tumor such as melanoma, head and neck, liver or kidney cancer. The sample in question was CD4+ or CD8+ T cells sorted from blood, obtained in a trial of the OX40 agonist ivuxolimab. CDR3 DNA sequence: TGTGCCAGTGCAGGGAACAGCAATCAGCCCCAGCATTTT. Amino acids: CASAGNSNQPQHF.